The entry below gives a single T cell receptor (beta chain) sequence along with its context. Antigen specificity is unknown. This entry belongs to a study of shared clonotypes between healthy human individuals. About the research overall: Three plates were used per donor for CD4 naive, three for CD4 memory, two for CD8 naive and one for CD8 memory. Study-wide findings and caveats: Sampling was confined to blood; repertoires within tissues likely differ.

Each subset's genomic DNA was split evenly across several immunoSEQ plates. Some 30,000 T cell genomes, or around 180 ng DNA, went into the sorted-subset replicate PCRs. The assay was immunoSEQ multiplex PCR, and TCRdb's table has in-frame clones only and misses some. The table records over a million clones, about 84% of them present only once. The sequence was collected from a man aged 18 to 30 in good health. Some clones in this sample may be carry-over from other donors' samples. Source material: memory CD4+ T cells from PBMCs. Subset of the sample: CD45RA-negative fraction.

The CDR3 sequence is CASSQPSGVYEQYF. The CDR3 DNA follows: TGCGCCAGCAGCCAGCCTAGCGGGGTCTACGAGCAGTACTTC. The chain employs TRBV4-1 and TRBJ2-7, with 9 bases lining up with TRBD2. The germline gives CDR1 MGHRA, CDR2 YSYEKL. Losses at the gene ends were 3 bases for V and 3 bases for J; bases not matched to a gene: 3. The CDR3 consists of 14 residues.